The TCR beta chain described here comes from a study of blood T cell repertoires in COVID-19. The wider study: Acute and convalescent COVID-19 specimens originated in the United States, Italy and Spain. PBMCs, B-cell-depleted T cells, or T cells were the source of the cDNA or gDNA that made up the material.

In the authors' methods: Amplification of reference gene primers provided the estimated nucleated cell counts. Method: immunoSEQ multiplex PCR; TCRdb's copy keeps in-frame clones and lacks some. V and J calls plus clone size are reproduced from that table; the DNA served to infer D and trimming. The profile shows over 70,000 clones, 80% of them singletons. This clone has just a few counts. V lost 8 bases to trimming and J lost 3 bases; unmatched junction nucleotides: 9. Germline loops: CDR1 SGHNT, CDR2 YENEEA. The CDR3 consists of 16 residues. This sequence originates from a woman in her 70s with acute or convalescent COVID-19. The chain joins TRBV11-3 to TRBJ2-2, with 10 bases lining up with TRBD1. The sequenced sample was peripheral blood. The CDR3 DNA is TGTGCCAGCGGATCGGGGGGACAGGGGTACACCGGGGAGCTGTTTTTT. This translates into CASGSGGQGYTGELFF.